The 19 T cell receptor beta chains listed next were all sequenced from one sample in a study of CD8 T cells in ankylosing spondylitis. General study results and limits: Characteristic, it appeared, of ankylosing spondylitis blood was a TCR beta motif of fewer than 10 highly homologous variants.

TCRdb processed the 5' RACE reads anew with MiXCR; each CDR3 protein has one entry. Among more than 500,000 distinct CDR3 sequences, approximately 5% were seen once, and the ten largest hold around 3.5%. The antigens for these receptors are not known. What was sequenced was blood, either unsorted or a sorted T cell fraction (not recorded which). The receptor set was obtained from a male donor with ankylosing spondylitis.

This clonotype was recorded at least ten times. CDR3 DNA sequence: TGTGCCAGCAGTTCCCCCTGGCGGGATACCCACGAGCAGTACTTC. It yields the protein CASSSPWRDTHEQYF. V and J are TRBV28 and TRBJ2-7; D might be TRBD2 (6 bases). Trimming took 4 bases from V and 5 from J, leaving 18 bases between them. Germline lookup yields CDR1 MDHEN and CDR2 SYDVKM. The CDR3 length is 15 residues.

This clonotype has a count of ten or more. The chain couples TRBV30 to TRBJ2-3; no firm D call. The CDR3 is 14 amino acids. The germline CDR1 and CDR2 sequences are GTSNPN and SVGIG (reference sequence). Trimming pared 8 bases from V and 0 bases from J, leaving 15 bases between. For the CDR3, the DNA is TGTGCCGGCACCGGACCGCTTAGCACAGATACGCAGTATTTT. Residues: CAGTGPLSTDTQYF.

This clonotype was counted ten times or more. The chain has TRBV6-2 or TRBV6-3 and TRBJ1-5; D remains unclear. The V gene lost 6 bases and the J gene lost 7 bases, with 13 bases spanning the gap. Looked up from germline, CDR1 is MNHEY and CDR2 is SVGEGT. CDR3 size: 13 residues. The CDR3 nucleotides read TGTGCCAGCAGCCTAAAGATCTGGCAGCCCCAGCATTTT. This codes for CASSLKIWQPQHF.

V usage is TRBV7-9 and J usage is TRBJ1-1, with 9 nucleotides matching TRBD1. Germline assignment: CDR1 SEHNR and CDR2 FQNEAQ (reference sequence). V trimming: 5 bases; J trimming: 8 bases; junction bases outside the gene matches: 9. CDR3 length equals 14 residues. The CDR3 DNA sequence: TGTGCCAGCAGCGCCCACCGGGACAGGGAGGAAGCTTTCTTT. Protein sequence: CASSAHRDREEAFF.

CDR3 sequence reads: CASRALADEQFF. The CDR3 DNA reads as TGTGCCAGCAGGGCGCTAGCGGATGAGCAGTTCTTC. The chain uses TRBV3-1 and TRBJ2-1; 7 positions match TRBD2. The ends lost 6 bases at V and 8 bases at J; junction bases unmatched: 4. CDR1 and CDR2 (germline): LGHDT, YNNKEL (reference sequence). This CDR3 region has 12 residues.

This chain uses TRBV20-1 with TRBJ2-2; 11 bases map to TRBD2. CDR3 size: 15 residues. In germline, CDR1 is DFQATT, CDR2 SNEGSKA (reference sequence). Trimming removed 3 bases from V and 4 bases from J; junction bases left unmatched: 4. The CDR3 is CSARLAGGVTGELFF. The CDR3 DNA follows: TGCAGTGCTAGGCTAGCGGGAGGTGTCACCGGGGAGCTGTTTTTT.

This clonotype was counted ten times or more. The gene calls are TRBV5-6 and TRBJ2-6; D might be TRBD1 or TRBD2, each matching 5 bases. Germline values: CDR1 SGHDT, CDR2 YYEEEE. Trimming took off 4 bases at V and 0 bases at J, with 14 bases between the two ends. This CDR3 is 17 amino acids long. This CDR3 reads CASSGGRRNSGANVLTF. The CDR3 DNA sequence: TGTGCCAGCAGCGGGGGACGACGCAACTCTGGGGCCAACGTCCTGACTTTC.

There are many counts of this clonotype. The chain uses TRBV20-1 and TRBJ2-7, with 9 bases lining up with TRBD2. V shed 3 bases, J shed 5 bases, and the junction held 8 bases outside the gene matches. CDR3 size: 14 residues. Per germline, CDR1 DFQATT and CDR2 SNEGSKA (reference sequence). Written as DNA, the CDR3 is TGCAGTGCTAGGAGGCGGGGGGGCTGGGACGAGCAGTACTTC. Amino acid sequence: CSARRRGGWDEQYF.

A few counts support this clonotype. The chain links TRBV19 to TRBJ2-1; TRBD2 matches 7 bases. The ends lost 2 bases at V and 7 bases at J; junction bases unmatched: 5. There are 14 residues in the CDR3. The V gene's germline CDR1 is LNHDA and CDR2 SQIVND (reference sequence). CDR3 sequence (DNA): TGTGCCAGTAGTATACGGGGGGAAATTAATGAGCAGTTCTTC. Translation gives CASSIRGEINEQFF. Filled out from reference TRBV19 and TRBJ2-1, the complete variable domain reads DGGITQSPKYLFRKEGQNVTLSCEQNLNHDAMYWYRQDPGQGLRLIYYSQIVNDFQKGDIAEGYSVSREKKESFPLTVTSAQKNPTAFYLCASSIRGEINEQFFGPGTRLTVL.

This clonotype was counted at least ten times. This chain uses TRBV6-5 with TRBJ1-2, with TRBD1 as a possible D gene (6 bases). The CDR3 loop spans 14 amino acids. V dropped 4 bases and J dropped 5 bases, with 14 bases sitting between them. Germline CDR1 MNHEY, CDR2 SVGAGI. CDR3 amino acids: CASSLVRGEYGYTF. The CDR3, as DNA: TGTGCCAGCAGTTTAGTCAGGGGAGAGTATGGCTACACCTTC.

This clonotype was seen ten or more times. The V call is TRBV7-6, the J call TRBJ2-3, with D uncertain. Germline V gives CDR1 SGHVS, CDR2 FNYEAQ. V was cut by 5 bases and J by 5 bases, with 8 bases left in between. The CDR3 extends over 12 amino acids. CDR3 sequence reads: CASSQTLDTQYF. As DNA, the CDR3 is TGTGCCAGCAGCCAAACCCTAGATACGCAGTATTTT.

The sample holds many counts of this clonotype. The rearrangement uses TRBV28 and TRBJ1-2, with 8 bases lining up with TRBD1. The length of the CDR3 is 14 residues. The V segment lost 5 bases and the J segment 7 bases; nucleotides outside the gene matches: 9. Germline V CDR1 and CDR2: MDHEN, SYDVKM. This CDR3 reads CASSIPGGYPGYTF. The CDR3 DNA reads as TGTGCCAGCAGTATCCCAGGGGGCTATCCTGGCTACACCTTC.

This clonotype was counted between two and nine times. The V and J genes are TRBV20-1 and TRBJ2-3; TRBD2 aligns across 8 bases. CDR3 length: 15 residues. J gave up 2 bases and V 6 bases, and 10 bases lay outside the gene matches. The germline V gene has CDR1 DFQATT and CDR2 SNEGSKA (reference sequence). The CDR3 nucleotides read TGCAGTGCCGGCGGCCAGCGGGGGACCACAGATACGCAGTATTTT. Protein product: CSAGGQRGTTDTQYF.

This clonotype was detected ten times or more. The V and J genes are TRBV6-1 and TRBJ1-4, with 9 bases lining up with TRBD1. Germline V CDR1 and CDR2: MNHNS, SASEGT. Unmatched junction bases numbered 6, after V lost 7 bases and J lost 6 bases. There are 14 residues in the CDR3. The CDR3 coding sequence is TGTGCCAGCACGAGGGACAGGGCCGATGAAAAACTGTTTTTT. It encodes CASTRDRADEKLFF.

The V gene is TRBV5-6, the J gene TRBJ2-1, with 8 positions matching TRBD2. The CDR3 totals 16 residues. Germline V gene data show CDR1 as SGHDT and CDR2 as YYEEEE. V lost 4 bases, J lost 3 bases, and 9 bases stayed unmatched. CDR3 nucleotide sequence: TGTGCCAGCAGCGTCCCGACTAGCGAACTCTACAATGAGCAGTTCTTC. Protein product: CASSVPTSELYNEQFF.

In its sample, this clonotype was seen many times. The chain recombines TRBV6-2 or TRBV6-3 with TRBJ1-1; D gene ambiguous. The CDR3 contains 18 residues. V was cut by 4 bases and J by 2 bases, with 23 bases left in between. CDR1 and CDR2 from the germline V gene are MNHEY and SVGEGT. The CDR3 nucleotides read TGTGCCAGCAGTTTGTCCCCTAACGTGGCGCTCCTTAACACTGAAGCTTTCTTT. Its translation: CASSLSPNVALLNTEAFF.

This clonotype was recorded at least ten times. This chain links TRBV4-3 with TRBJ2-3, with 12 positions matching TRBD2. The CDR3 consists of 18 residues. The ends lost 1 base at V and 0 bases at J; junction bases unmatched: 5. Per the germline V gene, CDR1 is LGHNA and CDR2 is YSLEER. CDR3 residues: CASSQGLAGVFSTDTQYF. The CDR3 DNA follows: TGCGCCAGCAGCCAAGGACTAGCGGGAGTATTTAGCACAGATACGCAGTATTTT.

This clonotype came up many times. This rearrangement joins TRBV29-1 to TRBJ2-7; 7 bases agree with TRBD1. In germline, CDR1 is SQVTM, CDR2 ANQGSEA. The trim removed 5 bases at V and 1 base at J, leaving 8 bases unmatched. CDR3 length: 14 amino acids. CDR3 in amino acids: CSVRQGEGSYEQYF. In DNA form, the CDR3 reads TGCAGCGTTAGACAGGGAGAAGGGTCCTACGAGCAGTACTTC.

In its sample, this clonotype was seen many times. V gene TRBV5-1 combines with J gene TRBJ1-1, with TRBD1 matching over 8 bases. V lost 4 bases to trimming and J lost 1 base; unmatched junction nucleotides: 12. CDR1 and CDR2 from the germline V gene are SGHRS and YFSETQ. CDR3 length equals 17 residues. CDR3 loop: CASSATGTGLGNTEAFF. The CDR3 DNA reads TGCGCCAGCAGCGCGACCGGGACAGGCTTGGGGAACACTGAAGCTTTCTTT.